Listed here are 17 T cell receptor beta chains from one sample, sequenced in a study of blood T cell repertoires in COVID-19. Sequencing used immunoSEQ multiplex PCR; TCRdb keeps in-frame clones, though not all of them. The sample contains fewer than 85,000 clones, approximately 80% of which appear only once. The sequenced material came from peripheral blood. These receptors were taken from a woman aged 55-70 years with acute or convalescent COVID-19.

The rearrangement uses TRBV12-3 or TRBV12-4 and TRBJ1-1, with D unclear. This CDR3 spans 12 amino acids. Trimming shortened V by 7 bases and J by 0 bases, and 6 bases separated the two germline ends. The CDR3 reads CASTQVNTEAFF. The CDR3 coding sequence is TGTGCCAGCACCCAGGTGAACACTGAAGCTTTCTTT.

The chain couples TRBV27 to TRBJ2-3; D call uncertain. Germline assignment: CDR1 MNHEY and CDR2 SMNVEV (reference sequence). The CDR3 is 13 residues long. Trimming pared 6 bases from V and 0 bases from J, leaving 7 bases between. For the CDR3, the DNA is TGTGCCAGCAGGTCCACTAGCACAGATACGCAGTATTTT. Translation gives CASRSTSTDTQYF.

The rearrangement joins TRBV7-2 to TRBJ1-5; TRBD1 matches at 7 bases. Germline values: CDR1 SGHTA, CDR2 FQGNSA. This CDR3 region has 15 residues. The V gene end was trimmed by 4 bases and the J gene end by 1 base; junction bases not matched to a gene: 4. The CDR3 spells CASSWTGPSNQPQHF. DNA of the CDR3: TGTGCCAGCAGCTGGACAGGACCCAGCAATCAGCCCCAGCATTTT.

V is TRBV6-2 or TRBV6-3 and J is TRBJ1-1; D call uncertain. CDR1 and CDR2 from the germline V gene are MNHEY and SVGEGT. V was cut by 2 bases and J by 3 bases, with 10 bases left in between. The CDR3 has 14 residues. CDR3 coding DNA: TGTGCCAGCAGTTACCCCTTTACGGACACTGAAGCTTTCTTT. Translation gives CASSYPFTDTEAFF.

V gene TRBV6-1 combines with J gene TRBJ1-4, with TRBD1 identical over 7 bases. The J segment lost 6 bases and the V segment lost 4 bases, leaving 11 bases of the junction unmatched. Germline CDR1 MNHNS, CDR2 SASEGT. This CDR3 is 16 amino acids long. In DNA, the CDR3 is TGTGCCAGCAGTGGACTGTCAAGGGGGCGTTATGAAAAACTGTTTTTT. Protein sequence: CASSGLSRGRYEKLFF.

This sequence joins TRBV5-1 and TRBJ2-7, with TRBD2 identical over 7 bases. With 4 bases clipped from V and 3 bases from J, the junction kept 13 bases outside the gene matches. Germline values: CDR1 SGHRS, CDR2 YFSETQ. This CDR3 has 16 amino acids. The CDR3 DNA follows: TGCGCCAGCAGCCATTCCGAGCGGGGAGGCGACTACGAGCAGTACTTC. Translation gives CASSHSERGGDYEQYF.

Notes on this clone: This CDR3 is also generated by other DNA sequences in the sample. V and J are TRBV5-1 and TRBJ2-5, with a weak D call TRBD1 (6 bases). V was trimmed by 0 bases and J by 2 bases, leaving 8 bases between them. Germline CDR1 is SGHRS and CDR2 is YFSETQ. CDR3 size: 14 residues. CDR3 in DNA: TGCGCCAGCAGCTTGGGGACAGTACAAGAGACCCAGTACTTC. Its protein is CASSLGTVQETQYF.

Here the CDR3 DNA reads TGTGCCAGCAGCTTAGGGGGCAGGGACTACGAGCAGTACTTC. Translated, it gives CASSLGGRDYEQYF. V and J are TRBV7-2 and TRBJ2-7, with TRBD1 as a possible D gene (5 bases). Germline lookup yields CDR1 SGHTA and CDR2 FQGNSA. V lost 1 base and J lost 3, with 10 bases in between. The CDR3 has 14 residues.

The chain combines TRBV12-3 or TRBV12-4 with TRBJ1-5, with D possibly TRBD1 on 5 matching bases. CDR3 size: 13 residues. V lost 7 bases and J 5 bases, leaving 12 bases between the germline ends. CDR3 in DNA: TGTGCCAGCACGGAGGGGAGCCATCAGCCCCAGCATTTT. Its protein is CASTEGSHQPQHF.

The J gene is TRBJ1-5, the V gene TRBV19; 9 bases agree with TRBD1. The V segment lost 6 bases and the J segment 6 bases; nucleotides outside the gene matches: 15. The CDR3 runs 17 residues. CDR1 LNHDA and CDR2 SQIVND come from the germline V gene (reference sequence). CDR3 loop: CASSDQIQGAGGQPQHF. CDR3 nucleotides: TGTGCCAGTAGCGACCAAATACAGGGGGCGGGCGGTCAGCCCCAGCATTTT.

The gene calls are TRBV6-2 or TRBV6-3 and TRBJ1-2; the match to TRBD1 covers 9 bases. This CDR3 contains 14 residues. After removal of 0 bases from V and 8 bases from J, the junction contained 4 bases not matched to a gene. Germline V gene sequence: CDR1 MNHEY, CDR2 SVGEGT. The chain's CDR3 is CASSYSGTGLGYTF. Here the CDR3 DNA reads TGTGCCAGCAGTTACTCCGGGACAGGGCTCGGCTACACCTTC.

This clone was picked up a small number of times. The chain carries TRBV14 and TRBJ1-1; no reliable D call. The CDR3 contains 14 residues. Germline V lookup: CDR1 SGHDN, CDR2 FVKESK. The V and J ends lost 0 bases and 4 bases respectively, with 9 bases between them. CDR3 in amino acids: CASSQEGGSTEAFF. DNA of the CDR3: TGTGCCAGCAGCCAAGAGGGAGGGTCCACTGAAGCTTTCTTT.

The V call is TRBV5-8, the J call TRBJ2-1; TRBD1 is a possible D gene (5 bases). The CDR3 runs 14 residues. Trimming took off 0 bases at V and 6 bases at J, with 10 bases between the two ends. Germline-derived CDR1 and CDR2 are SGHTS and YDEGEE. The DNA for the CDR3 is TGTGCCAGCAGCTTGGGGGGCAGTTCCAATGAGCAGTTCTTC. The encoded protein is CASSLGGSSNEQFF.

The J gene is TRBJ2-3, the V gene TRBV5-4; 10 nucleotides match TRBD1. Germline lookup yields CDR1 SGHNT and CDR2 YYREEE (reference sequence). CDR3 length: 15 amino acids. V lost 4 bases and J lost 3; bases outside the gene matches: 5. CDR3 amino acids: CASSMDRGSTDTQYF. CDR3 coding DNA: TGTGCCAGCAGCATGGACAGGGGGTCAACAGATACGCAGTATTTT.

This clone was counted only a few times. The CDR3 DNA is TGTGCCACCAGTGACCAGACAGAGGCCCCCTATGGCTACACCTTC. It yields the protein CATSDQTEAPYGYTF. The chain uses TRBV24-1 and TRBJ1-2; tentative D call: TRBD1 (5 bases). CDR1 is KGHDR, CDR2 SFDVKD, per germline. Trimming left V 4 bases short and J 4 bases short, with 15 bases between. The CDR3 length is 15 residues.

The chain employs TRBV20-1 and TRBJ1-3; maybe TRBD1 (5 bases). CDR3 size: 14 residues. The V and J ends lost 3 bases and 0 bases respectively, with 9 bases between them. CDR1 DFQATT and CDR2 SNEGSKA come from the germline V gene (reference sequence). The CDR3 DNA is TGCAGTGCTAGTCACAGGCCCTCTGGAAACACCATATATTTT. This sequence encodes CSASHRPSGNTIYF.

This sequence joins TRBV4-3 and TRBJ2-5; TRBD1 aligns across 11 bases. The CDR3 contains 16 residues. V was pared by 0 bases and J by 4 bases, with 4 bases of the junction left unmatched. CDR1 is LGHNA, CDR2 YSLEER, per germline. CDR3 sequence (DNA): TGCGCCAGCAGCCAAGATCTCGGGACAGGGGGAGAGACCCAGTACTTC. Its translation: CASSQDLGTGGETQYF.